This T cell receptor beta chain stems from a study of T cell responses to AZD1222 COVID-19 vaccine. Findings of the study overall: Females outnumbered males among donors, who were mostly white British; clonal diversity was possibly underestimated. With dominance at 160-218 and 743-854, vaccine-associated CD4 TCRs spanned spike. Of spike-specific TCRs, nearly half reportedly target regions left unmutated in variants.

Of note for this clone: What it recognizes is unknown.

The method was immunoSEQ multiplex PCR; TCRdb's version includes in-frame clones alone and lacks a portion of them. Here the sample spans around 80,000 clones, 83% being singletons. CDR3 length: 14 amino acids. V lost 6 bases and J lost 3; bases outside the gene matches: 6. Germline assignment: CDR1 SNHLY and CDR2 FYNNEI. The material was peripheral blood, obtained 28 days after the second AZD1222 dose. This clonotype was obtained from an adult who received the AZD1222 COVID-19 vaccine. V and J are TRBV2 and TRBJ1-2; the match to TRBD1 covers 8 bases. CDR3 sequence (DNA): TGTGCCAGCAGCCAGACAGGGGTGGACTATGGCTACACCTTC. The encoded protein is CASSQTGVDYGYTF.